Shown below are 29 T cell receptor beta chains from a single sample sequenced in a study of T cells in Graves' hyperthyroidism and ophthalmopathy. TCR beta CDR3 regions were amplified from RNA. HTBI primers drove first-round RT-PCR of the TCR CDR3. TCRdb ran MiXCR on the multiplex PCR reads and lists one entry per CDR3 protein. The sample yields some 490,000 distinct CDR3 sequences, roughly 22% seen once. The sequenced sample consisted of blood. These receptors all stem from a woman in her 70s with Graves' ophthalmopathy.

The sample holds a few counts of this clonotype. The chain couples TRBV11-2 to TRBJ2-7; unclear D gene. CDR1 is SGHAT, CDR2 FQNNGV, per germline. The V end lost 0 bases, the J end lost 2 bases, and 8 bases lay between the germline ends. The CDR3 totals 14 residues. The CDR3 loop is CASSLDRATYEQYF. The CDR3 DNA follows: TGTGCCAGCAGCTTAGATCGGGCGACCTACGAGCAGTACTTC.

For the CDR3, the DNA is TGCGCCAGCAGCTTGGGGATGCTAGCGGGGGCATACAATGAGCAGTTCTTC. Its protein product is CASSLGMLAGAYNEQFF. The chain carries TRBV5-1 and TRBJ2-1; TRBD2 aligns across 10 bases. V shed 0 bases and J 4 bases; nucleotides not matched to a gene: 7. Looked up from germline, CDR1 is SGHRS and CDR2 is YFSETQ. The length of the CDR3 is 17 residues.

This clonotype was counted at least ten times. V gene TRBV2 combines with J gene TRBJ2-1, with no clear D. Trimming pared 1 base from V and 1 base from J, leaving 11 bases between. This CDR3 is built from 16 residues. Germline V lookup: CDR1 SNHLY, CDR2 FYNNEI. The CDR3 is CASSEEVAGSYNEQFF. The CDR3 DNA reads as TGTGCCAGCAGTGAAGAAGTTGCCGGGTCCTACAATGAGCAGTTCTTC.

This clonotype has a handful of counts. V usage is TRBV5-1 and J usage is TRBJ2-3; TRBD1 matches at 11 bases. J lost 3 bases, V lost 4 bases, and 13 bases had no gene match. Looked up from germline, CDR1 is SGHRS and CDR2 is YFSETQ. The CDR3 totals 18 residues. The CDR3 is CASSRARTGGGLTDTQYF. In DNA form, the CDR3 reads TGCGCCAGCAGCCGGGCGAGGACAGGGGGCGGATTGACAGATACGCAGTATTTT.

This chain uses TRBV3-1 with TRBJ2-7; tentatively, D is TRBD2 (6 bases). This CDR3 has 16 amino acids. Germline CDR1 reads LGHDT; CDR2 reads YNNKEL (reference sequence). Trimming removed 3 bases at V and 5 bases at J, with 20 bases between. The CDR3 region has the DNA TGTGCCAGCAGCCAGTTAAACGGGCAGGGAGGCGACGAGCAGTACTTC. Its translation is CASSQLNGQGGDEQYF.

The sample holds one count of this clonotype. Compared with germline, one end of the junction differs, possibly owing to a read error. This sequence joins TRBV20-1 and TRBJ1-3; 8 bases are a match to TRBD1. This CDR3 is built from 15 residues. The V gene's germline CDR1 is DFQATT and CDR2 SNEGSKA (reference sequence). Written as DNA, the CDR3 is TGCAGTGCTAGAGGGGCAGGGGGCAGGGGAAACACCGTATATTTT. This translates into CSARGAGGRGNTVYF.

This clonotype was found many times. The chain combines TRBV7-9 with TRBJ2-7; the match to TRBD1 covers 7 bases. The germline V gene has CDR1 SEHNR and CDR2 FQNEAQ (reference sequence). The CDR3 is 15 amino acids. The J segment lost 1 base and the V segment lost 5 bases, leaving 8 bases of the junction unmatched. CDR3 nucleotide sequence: TGTGCCAGCAGCATATTCCGGGACAGTTCCTACGAGCAGTACTTC. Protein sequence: CASSIFRDSSYEQYF.

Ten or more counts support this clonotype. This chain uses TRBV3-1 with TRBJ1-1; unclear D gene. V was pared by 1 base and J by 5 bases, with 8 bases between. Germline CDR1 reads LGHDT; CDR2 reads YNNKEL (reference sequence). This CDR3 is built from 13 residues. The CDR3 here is CASSQGEWTEAFF. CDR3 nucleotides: TGTGCCAGCAGCCAAGGTGAATGGACTGAAGCTTTCTTT.

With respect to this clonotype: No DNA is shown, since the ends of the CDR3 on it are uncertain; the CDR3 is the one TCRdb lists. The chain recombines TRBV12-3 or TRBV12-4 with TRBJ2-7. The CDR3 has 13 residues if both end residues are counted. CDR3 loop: CASSFLEMGEQYF.

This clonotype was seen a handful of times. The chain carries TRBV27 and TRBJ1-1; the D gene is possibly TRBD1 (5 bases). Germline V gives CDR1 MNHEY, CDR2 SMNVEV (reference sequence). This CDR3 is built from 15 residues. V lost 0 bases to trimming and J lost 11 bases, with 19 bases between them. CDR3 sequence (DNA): TGTGCCAGCAGTTTATCCTCCAACTCAGGGATACGGGCTTTCTTT. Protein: CASSLSSNSGIRAFF.

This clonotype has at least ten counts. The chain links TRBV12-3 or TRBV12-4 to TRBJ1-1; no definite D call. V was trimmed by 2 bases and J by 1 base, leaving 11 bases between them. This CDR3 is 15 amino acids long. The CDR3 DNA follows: TGTGCCAGCAGTTTAAGTACCCCGACGAACACTGAAGCTTTCTTT. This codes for CASSLSTPTNTEAFF.

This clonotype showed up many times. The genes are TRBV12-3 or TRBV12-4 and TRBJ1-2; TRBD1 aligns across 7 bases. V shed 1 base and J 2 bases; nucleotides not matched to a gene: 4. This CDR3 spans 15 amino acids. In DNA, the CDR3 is TGTGCCAGCAGTTTAGTCGCAGGGGGAAACTATGGCTACACCTTC. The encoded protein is CASSLVAGGNYGYTF.

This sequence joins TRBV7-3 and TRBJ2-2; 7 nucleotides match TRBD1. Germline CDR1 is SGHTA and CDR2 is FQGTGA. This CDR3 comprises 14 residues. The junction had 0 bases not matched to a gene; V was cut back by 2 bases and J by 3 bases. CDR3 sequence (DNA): TGTGCCAGCAGCTTAGGGACAGACACCGGGGAGCTGTTTTTT. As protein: CASSLGTDTGELFF.

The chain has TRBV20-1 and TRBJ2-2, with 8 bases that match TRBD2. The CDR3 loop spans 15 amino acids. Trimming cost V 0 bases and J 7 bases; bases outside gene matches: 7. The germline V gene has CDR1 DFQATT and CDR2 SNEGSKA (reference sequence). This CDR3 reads CSARDPGGRIGELFF. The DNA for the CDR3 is TGCAGTGCTAGAGATCCTGGCGGGAGGATCGGGGAGCTGTTTTTT.

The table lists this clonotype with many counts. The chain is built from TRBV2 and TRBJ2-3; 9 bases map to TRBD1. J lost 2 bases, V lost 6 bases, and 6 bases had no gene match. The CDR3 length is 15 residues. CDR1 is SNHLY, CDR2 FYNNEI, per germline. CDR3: CASRPGQGNTDTQYF. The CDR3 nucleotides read TGTGCCAGCAGGCCGGGACAGGGAAACACAGATACGCAGTATTTT.

The CDR3: CASSPRIYGYTF. The CDR3 coding sequence is TGTGCCAGTAGTCCACGGATCTATGGCTACACCTTC. This rearrangement joins TRBV19 to TRBJ1-2; D unresolved. The V and J ends lost 5 bases and 4 bases respectively, with 8 bases between them. Per the germline V gene, CDR1 is LNHDA and CDR2 is SQIVND (reference sequence). The CDR3 totals 12 residues.

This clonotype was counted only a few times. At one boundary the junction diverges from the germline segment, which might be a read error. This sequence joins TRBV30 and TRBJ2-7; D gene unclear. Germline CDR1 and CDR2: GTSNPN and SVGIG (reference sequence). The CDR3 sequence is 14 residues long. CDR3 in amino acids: CAWSVGLRSSEQYF. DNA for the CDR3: TGTGCCTGGAGTGTAGGCCTGCGCTCCTCCGAGCAGTACTTC.

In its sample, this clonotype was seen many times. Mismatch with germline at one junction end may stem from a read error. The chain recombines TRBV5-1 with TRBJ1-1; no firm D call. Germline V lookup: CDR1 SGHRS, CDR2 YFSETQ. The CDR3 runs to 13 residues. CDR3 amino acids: CASSLATNTEAFF. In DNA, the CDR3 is TGTGCCAGCAGCCTTGCGACAAACACTGAAGCTTTCTTT.

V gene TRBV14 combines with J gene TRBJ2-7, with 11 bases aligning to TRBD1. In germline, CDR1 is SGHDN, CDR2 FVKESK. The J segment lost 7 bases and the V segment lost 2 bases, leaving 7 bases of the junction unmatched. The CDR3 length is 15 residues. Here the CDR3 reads CASSQPGTGGWEQYF. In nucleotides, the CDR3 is TGTGCCAGCAGCCAACCCGGGACAGGGGGTTGGGAGCAGTACTTC.

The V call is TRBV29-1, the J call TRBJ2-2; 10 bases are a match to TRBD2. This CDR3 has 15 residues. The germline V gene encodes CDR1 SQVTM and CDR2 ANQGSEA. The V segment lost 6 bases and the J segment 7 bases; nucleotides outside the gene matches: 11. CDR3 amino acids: CSVVTSGLIGGELFF. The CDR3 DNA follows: TGCAGCGTGGTGACTAGCGGGTTGATCGGCGGGGAGCTGTTTTTT.

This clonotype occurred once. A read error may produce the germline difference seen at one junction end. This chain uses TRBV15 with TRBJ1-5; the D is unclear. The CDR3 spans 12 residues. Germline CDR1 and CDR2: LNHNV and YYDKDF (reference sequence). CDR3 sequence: CATSMGNQSQHF. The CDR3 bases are TGTGCCACCAGCATGGGTAATCAGTCCCAGCATTTT.

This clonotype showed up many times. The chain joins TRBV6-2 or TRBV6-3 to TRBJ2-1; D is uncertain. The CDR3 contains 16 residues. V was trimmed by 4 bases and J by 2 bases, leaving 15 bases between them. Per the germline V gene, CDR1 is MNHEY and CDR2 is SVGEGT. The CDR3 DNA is TGTGCCAGCAGTTGGACGGGCCGCGAAACCTACAATGAGCAGTTCTTC. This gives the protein CASSWTGRETYNEQFF.

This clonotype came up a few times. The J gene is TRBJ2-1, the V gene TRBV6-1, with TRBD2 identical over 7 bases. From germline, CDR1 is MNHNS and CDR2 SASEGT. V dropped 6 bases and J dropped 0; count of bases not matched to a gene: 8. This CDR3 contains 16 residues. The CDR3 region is CASRASGASSYNEQFF. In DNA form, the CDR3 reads TGTGCCAGCAGAGCTAGCGGAGCCAGCTCCTACAATGAGCAGTTCTTC.

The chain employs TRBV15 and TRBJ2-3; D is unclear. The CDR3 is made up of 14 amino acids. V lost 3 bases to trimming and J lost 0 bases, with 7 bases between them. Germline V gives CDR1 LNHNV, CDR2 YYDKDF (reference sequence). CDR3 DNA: TGTGCCACCAGCAGGGGCCCTAGCACAGATACGCAGTATTTT. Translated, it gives CATSRGPSTDTQYF.

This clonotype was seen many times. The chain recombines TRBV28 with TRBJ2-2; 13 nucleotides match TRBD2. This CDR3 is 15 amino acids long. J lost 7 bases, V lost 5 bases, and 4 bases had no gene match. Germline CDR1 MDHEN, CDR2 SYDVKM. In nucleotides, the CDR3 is TGTGCCAGCAGTCCCGGGACTAGCGGGATCGGGGAGCTGTTTTTT. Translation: CASSPGTSGIGELFF.

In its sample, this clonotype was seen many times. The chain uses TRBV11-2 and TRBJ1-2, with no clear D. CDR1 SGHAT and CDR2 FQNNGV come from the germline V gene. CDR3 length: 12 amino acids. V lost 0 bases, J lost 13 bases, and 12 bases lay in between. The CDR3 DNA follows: TGTGCCAGCAGCTTAGATCTGGGTAAAGGCACCTTC. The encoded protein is CASSLDLGKGTF.

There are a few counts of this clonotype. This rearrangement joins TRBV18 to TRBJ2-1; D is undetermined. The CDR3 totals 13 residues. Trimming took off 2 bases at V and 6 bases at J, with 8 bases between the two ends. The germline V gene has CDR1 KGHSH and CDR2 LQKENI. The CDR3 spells CASSPESVNEQFF. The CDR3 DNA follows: TGTGCCAGCTCACCAGAGTCAGTCAATGAGCAGTTCTTC. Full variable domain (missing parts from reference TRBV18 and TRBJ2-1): NAGVMQNPRHLVRRRGQEARLRCSPMKGHSHVYWYRQLPEEGLKFMVYLQKENIIDESGMPKERFSAEFPKEGPSILRIQQVVRGDSAAYFCASSPESVNEQFFGPGTRLTVL.

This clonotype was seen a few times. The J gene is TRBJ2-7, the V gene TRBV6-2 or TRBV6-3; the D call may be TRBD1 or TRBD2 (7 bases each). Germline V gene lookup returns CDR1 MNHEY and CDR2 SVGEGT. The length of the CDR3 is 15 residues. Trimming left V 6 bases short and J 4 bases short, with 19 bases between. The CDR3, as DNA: TGTGCCAGCAGCCCAGGGGGGGGGCGAGGATACGAGCAGTACTTC. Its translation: CASSPGGGRGYEQYF.

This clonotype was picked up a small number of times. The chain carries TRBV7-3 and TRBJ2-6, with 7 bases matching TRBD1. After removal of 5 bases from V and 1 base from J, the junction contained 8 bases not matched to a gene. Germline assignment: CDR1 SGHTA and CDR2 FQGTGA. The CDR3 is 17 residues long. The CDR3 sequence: CASSPRTGLSGANVLTF. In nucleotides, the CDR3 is TGTGCCAGCAGCCCCCGGACAGGTTTATCTGGGGCCAACGTCCTGACTTTC.